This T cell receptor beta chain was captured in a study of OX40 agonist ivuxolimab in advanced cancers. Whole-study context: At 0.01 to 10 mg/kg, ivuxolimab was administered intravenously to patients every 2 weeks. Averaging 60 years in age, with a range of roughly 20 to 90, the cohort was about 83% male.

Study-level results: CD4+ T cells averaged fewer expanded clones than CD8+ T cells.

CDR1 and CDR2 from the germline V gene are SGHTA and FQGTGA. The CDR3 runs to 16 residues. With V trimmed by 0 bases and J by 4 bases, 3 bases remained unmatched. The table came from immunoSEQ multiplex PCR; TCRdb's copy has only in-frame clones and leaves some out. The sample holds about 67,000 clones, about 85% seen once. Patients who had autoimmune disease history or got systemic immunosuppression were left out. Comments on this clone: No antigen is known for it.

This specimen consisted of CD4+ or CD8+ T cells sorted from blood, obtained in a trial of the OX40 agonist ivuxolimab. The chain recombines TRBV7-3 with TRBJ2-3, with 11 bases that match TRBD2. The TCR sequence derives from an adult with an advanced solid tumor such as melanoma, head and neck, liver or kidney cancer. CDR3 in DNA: TGTGCCAGCAGCTTAACTAGCGGGGGGGCCGCAGATACGCAGTATTTT. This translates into CASSLTSGGAADTQYF.